This T cell receptor beta chain was observed in a study of beta chain features in type 1 diabetes. General study results and limits: Shortening that was moderate but significant affected the TCRB CDR3s of Type 1 diabetes patients in all four CD4+ subsets.

This clone turned up a few times. The antigen is not known. Every bit of the isolated RNA underwent reverse transcription, so sequencing read expressed TCRB transcripts. Produced via immunoSEQ multiplex PCR; TCRdb's table is partial and in-frame only. The sample lists fewer than 900,000 clones; roughly a sixth were seen once. This receptor was identified in a woman younger than 30 in good health. Sequenced: naive CD4+ T cells from blood.

The CDR3 nucleotides are TGTGCCAGCAGCCAGCAAGGTCTAGGGGGCACTGAAGCTTTCTTT. Translated: CASSQQGLGGTEAFF. The chain carries TRBV7-9 and TRBJ1-1; D might be TRBD1 (6 bases). Deletions cut 5 bases from V and 4 bases from J, with 17 bases between. Germline V CDR1 and CDR2: SEHNR, FQNEAQ (reference sequence). The CDR3 is made up of 15 amino acids.